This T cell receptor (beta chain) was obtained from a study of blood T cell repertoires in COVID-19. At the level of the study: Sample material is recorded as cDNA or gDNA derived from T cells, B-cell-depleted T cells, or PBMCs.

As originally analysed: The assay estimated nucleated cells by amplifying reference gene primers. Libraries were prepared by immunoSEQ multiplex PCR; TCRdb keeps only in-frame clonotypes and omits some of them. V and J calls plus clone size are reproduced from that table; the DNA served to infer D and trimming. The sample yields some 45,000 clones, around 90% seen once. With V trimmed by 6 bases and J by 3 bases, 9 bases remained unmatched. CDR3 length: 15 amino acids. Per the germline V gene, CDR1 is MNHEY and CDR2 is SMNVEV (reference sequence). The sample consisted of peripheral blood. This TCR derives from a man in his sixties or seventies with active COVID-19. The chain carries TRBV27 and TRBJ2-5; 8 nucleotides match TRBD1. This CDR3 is CASSRLGQGKETQYF. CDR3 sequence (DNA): TGTGCCAGCAGCCGACTCGGACAGGGCAAAGAGACCCAGTACTTC.